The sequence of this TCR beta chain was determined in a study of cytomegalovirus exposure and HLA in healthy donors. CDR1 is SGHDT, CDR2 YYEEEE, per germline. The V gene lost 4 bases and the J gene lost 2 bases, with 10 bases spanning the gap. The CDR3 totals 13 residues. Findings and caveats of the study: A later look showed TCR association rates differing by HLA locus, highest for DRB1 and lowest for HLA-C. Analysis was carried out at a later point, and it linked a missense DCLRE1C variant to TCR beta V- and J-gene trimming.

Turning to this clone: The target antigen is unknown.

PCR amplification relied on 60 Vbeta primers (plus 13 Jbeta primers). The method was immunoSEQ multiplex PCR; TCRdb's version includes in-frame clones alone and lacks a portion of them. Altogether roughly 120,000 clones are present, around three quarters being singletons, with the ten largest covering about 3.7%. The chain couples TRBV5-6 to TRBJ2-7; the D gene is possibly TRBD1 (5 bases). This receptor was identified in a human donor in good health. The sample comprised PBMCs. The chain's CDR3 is CASSPTGAYEQYF. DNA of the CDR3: TGTGCCAGCAGCCCTACAGGTGCCTACGAGCAGTACTTC.